One and the same sample provided the 13 T cell receptor beta chains below, sequenced in a study of post-analysis software for immune sequencing data. Study findings and constraints: Controls showed lower frequencies than patients for five TRBV segments, and TRBV5-6, TRBV5-1 and TRBV20-1 were among these.

TCR beta cDNA libraries included unique molecular identifiers. TCRdb processed the PCR reads anew with MiXCR; each CDR3 protein has one entry. Counted here are about 500,000 distinct CDR3 sequences, under 55% occurring once; the ten biggest clones make up 9.5% to 13%. Which antigens these TCRs recognize remains unknown. Specimen: blood. All receptors derive from a girl between 10 and 17 years old with multiple sclerosis.

The genes are TRBV28 and TRBJ2-5; 14 bases map to TRBD2. The better agreement between TRBJ2-7 and the DNA end casts doubt on the J call. The germline V gene has CDR1 MDHEN and CDR2 SYDVKM. This CDR3 is built from 20 residues. CDR3 loop: CASSLLLHLTSGRVDYEQYF. CDR3 bases: TGTGCCAGCAGTTTGCTCCTCCATTTGACTAGCGGGAGGGTCGACTACGAGCAGTACTTC.

CDR3 amino acids: CASNVYSVGGTEAFF. The CDR3 DNA reads TGTGCCAGCAACGTTTATAGCGTAGGGGGCACTGAAGCTTTCTTT. This rearrangement joins TRBV28 to TRBJ1-1, with a tentative D call TRBD1 (6 bases). CDR1 MDHEN and CDR2 SYDVKM come from the germline V gene. Trimming removed 7 bases from V and 4 bases from J, with 19 bases in between. The CDR3 contains 15 residues.

This chain joins TRBV7-2 and TRBJ2-1; tentatively, D is TRBD2 (6 bases). The germline V and J ends were trimmed by 5 bases and 5 bases, with 13 bases remaining between them. Germline loops: CDR1 SGHTA, CDR2 FQGNSA. The CDR3 is 14 amino acids. The CDR3 nucleotides read TGTGCCAGCAGCCCCCTCAGACTAGACAATGAGCAGTTCTTC. This codes for CASSPLRLDNEQFF.

The chain uses TRBV11-3 and TRBJ2-3, with 9 bases lining up with TRBD2. Trimming took 1 base from V and 4 from J; bases not matched to a gene: 6. The germline gives CDR1 SGHNT, CDR2 YENEEA. The CDR3 length is 16 residues. For the CDR3, the DNA is TGTGCCAGCAGCTTAGGTGAGACTAGCGGAGCAGATACGCAGTATTTT. Its protein is CASSLGETSGADTQYF.

The CDR3 region is CSVGTTGGEQYF. The CDR3 region has the DNA TGCAGCGTTGGGACCACAGGGGGCGAGCAGTACTTC. This chain joins TRBV29-1 and TRBJ2-7; 8 bases fit TRBD1. The CDR3 totals 12 residues. The V gene's germline CDR1 is SQVTM and CDR2 ANQGSEA. The V and J ends lost 4 bases and 6 bases, in that order; junction bases with no gene match: 5.

This clonotype has more than one count but fewer than ten. This rearrangement joins TRBV4-1 to TRBJ1-2; D gene ambiguous. The germline gives CDR1 MGHRA, CDR2 YSYEKL. Trimming cost V 0 bases and J 4 bases, with 12 bases left between them. This CDR3 is 15 amino acids long. CDR3: CASSQEGAGRYGYTF. CDR3 bases: TGCGCCAGCAGCCAAGAAGGCGCGGGTCGCTATGGCTACACCTTC.

The table lists this clonotype with a few counts. The chain recombines TRBV10-3 with TRBJ2-7, with TRBD1 identical over 8 bases. Germline V gene sequence: CDR1 ENHRY, CDR2 SYGVKD. The length of the CDR3 is 15 residues. Trimming removed 1 base from V and 4 bases from J; junction bases left unmatched: 6. CDR3 protein: CAISEYRDRGYEQYF. DNA of the CDR3: TGTGCCATCAGTGAGTACCGAGACAGGGGATACGAGCAGTACTTC.

Only a few counts were recorded for this clonotype. The chain carries TRBV10-1 and TRBJ2-5, with TRBD1 as a possible D gene (5 bases). Trimming took 6 bases from V and 7 from J, leaving 15 bases between them. CDR1 and CDR2 from the germline V gene are WNHNN and SYGVQD (reference sequence). The CDR3 is 13 residues long. CDR3 DNA sequence: TGCGCCAGCAGCCCGACAGCACCCGGGACCCAGTACTTC. The encoded protein is CASSPTAPGTQYF.

About this clonotype: The junction differs from germline at one of its ends, possibly a read error. The chain combines TRBV4-3 with TRBJ2-3; the D gene is possibly TRBD2 (5 bases). This CDR3 spans 18 amino acids. Per the germline V gene, CDR1 is LGHNA and CDR2 is YSLEER. CDR3 nucleotides: TGCGCCAGCAGCCAAGATCAGGTGGGAGCGACTCCCCCAGATATGCAGTATTTT. Translated, it gives CASSQDQVGATPPDMQYF.

The chain is built from TRBV4-1 and TRBJ2-5, with D uncertain. The CDR3 runs 14 residues. Per germline, CDR1 MGHRA and CDR2 YSYEKL. Trimming left V 4 bases short and J 1 base short, with 10 bases between. CDR3 loop: CASSPWPIQETQYF. The CDR3 DNA sequence: TGCGCCAGCAGCCCATGGCCAATCCAAGAGACCCAGTACTTC.

The chain joins TRBV5-1 to TRBJ2-7, with D possibly TRBD2 on 5 matching bases. The germline gives CDR1 SGHRS, CDR2 YFSETQ. This CDR3 is built from 14 residues. The V gene lost 2 bases and the J gene lost 1 base, with 10 bases spanning the gap. CDR3 sequence reads: CASSFGRTSYEQYF. The DNA of the CDR3 is TGCGCCAGCAGCTTCGGACGGACTTCCTACGAGCAGTACTTC.

This clonotype was counted ten times or more. This chain connects TRBV7-3 to TRBJ2-1; unclear D gene. This CDR3 spans 13 amino acids. The V and J ends lost 5 bases and 7 bases respectively, with 12 bases between them. Germline CDR1 reads SGHTA; CDR2 reads FQGTGA. The CDR3 DNA follows: TGTGCCAGCAGCCCCGTCCCTAATAATGAGCAGTTCTTC. This gives the protein CASSPVPNNEQFF.

The CDR3 region has the DNA TGTGCCAGCAGCTTAGCGCCACGGGGAGGCTACACCTTC. This sequence encodes CASSLAPRGGYTF. The rearrangement joins TRBV11-1 to TRBJ1-2; no definite D call. V lost 0 bases and J 8 bases, leaving 10 bases between the germline ends. This CDR3 comprises 13 residues. The germline V gene has CDR1 SGHAT and CDR2 FQDESV (reference sequence).